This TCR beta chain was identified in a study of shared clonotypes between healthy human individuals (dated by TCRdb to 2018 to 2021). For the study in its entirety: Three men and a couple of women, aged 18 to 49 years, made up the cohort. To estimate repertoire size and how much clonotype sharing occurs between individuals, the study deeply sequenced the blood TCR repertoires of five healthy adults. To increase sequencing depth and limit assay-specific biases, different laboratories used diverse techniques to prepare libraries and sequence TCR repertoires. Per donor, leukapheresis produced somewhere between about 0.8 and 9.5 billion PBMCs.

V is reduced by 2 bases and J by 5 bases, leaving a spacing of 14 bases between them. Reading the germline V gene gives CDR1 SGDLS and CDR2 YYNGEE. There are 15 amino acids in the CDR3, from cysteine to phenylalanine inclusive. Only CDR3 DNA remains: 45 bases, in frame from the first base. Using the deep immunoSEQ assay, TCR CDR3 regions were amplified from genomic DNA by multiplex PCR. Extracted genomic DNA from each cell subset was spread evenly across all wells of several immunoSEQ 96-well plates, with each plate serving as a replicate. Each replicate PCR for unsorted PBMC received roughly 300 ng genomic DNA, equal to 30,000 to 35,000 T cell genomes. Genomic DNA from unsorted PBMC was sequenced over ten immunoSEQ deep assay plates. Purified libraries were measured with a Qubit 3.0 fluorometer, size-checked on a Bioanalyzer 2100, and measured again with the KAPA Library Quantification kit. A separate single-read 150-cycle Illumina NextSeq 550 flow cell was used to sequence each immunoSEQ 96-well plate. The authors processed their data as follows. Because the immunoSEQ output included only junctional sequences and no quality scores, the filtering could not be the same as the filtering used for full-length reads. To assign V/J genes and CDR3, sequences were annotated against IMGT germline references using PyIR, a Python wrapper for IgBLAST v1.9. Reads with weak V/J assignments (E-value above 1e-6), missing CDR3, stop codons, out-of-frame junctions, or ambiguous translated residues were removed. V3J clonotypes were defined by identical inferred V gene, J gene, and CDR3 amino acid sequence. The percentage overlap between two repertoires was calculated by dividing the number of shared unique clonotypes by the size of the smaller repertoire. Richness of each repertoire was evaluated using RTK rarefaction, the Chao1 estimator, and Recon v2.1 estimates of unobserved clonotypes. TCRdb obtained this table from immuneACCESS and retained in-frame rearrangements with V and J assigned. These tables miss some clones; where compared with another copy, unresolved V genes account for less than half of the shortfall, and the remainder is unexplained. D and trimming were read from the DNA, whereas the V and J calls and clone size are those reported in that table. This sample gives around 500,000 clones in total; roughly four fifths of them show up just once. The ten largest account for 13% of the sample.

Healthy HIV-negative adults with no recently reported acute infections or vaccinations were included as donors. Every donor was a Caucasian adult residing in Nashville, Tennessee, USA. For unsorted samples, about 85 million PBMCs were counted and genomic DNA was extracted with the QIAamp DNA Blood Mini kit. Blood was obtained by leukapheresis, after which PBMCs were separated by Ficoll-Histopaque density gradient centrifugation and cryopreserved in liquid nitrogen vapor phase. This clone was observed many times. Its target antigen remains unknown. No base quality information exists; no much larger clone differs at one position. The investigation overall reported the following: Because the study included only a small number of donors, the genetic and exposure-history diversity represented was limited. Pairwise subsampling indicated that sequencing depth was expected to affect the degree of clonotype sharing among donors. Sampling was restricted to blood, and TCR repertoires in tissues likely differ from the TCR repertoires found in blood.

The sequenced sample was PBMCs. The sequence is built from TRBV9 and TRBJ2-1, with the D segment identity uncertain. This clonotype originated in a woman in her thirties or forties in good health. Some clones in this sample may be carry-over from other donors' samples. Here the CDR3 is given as CASSVSGWIDNEQFF. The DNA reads TGTGCCAGCAGCGTGAGTGGGTGGATTGACAATGAGCAGTTCTTC.